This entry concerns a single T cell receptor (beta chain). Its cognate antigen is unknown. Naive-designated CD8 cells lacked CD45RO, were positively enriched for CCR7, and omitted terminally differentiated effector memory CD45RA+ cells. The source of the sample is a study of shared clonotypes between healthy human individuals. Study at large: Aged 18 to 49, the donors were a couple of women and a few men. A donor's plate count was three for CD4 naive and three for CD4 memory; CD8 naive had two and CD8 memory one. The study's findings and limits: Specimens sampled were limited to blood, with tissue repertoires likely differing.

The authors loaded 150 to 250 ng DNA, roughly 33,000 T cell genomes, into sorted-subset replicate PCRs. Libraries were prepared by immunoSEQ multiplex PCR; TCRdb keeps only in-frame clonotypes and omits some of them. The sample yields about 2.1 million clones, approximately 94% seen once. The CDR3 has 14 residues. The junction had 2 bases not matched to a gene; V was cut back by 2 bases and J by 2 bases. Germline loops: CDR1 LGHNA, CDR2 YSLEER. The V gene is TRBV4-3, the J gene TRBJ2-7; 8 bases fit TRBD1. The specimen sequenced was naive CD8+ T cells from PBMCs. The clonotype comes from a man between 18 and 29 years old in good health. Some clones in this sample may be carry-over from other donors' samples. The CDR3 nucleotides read TGCGCCAGCAGCCAATCAGGGGGCGCCTACGAGCAGTACTTC. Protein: CASSQSGGAYEQYF.